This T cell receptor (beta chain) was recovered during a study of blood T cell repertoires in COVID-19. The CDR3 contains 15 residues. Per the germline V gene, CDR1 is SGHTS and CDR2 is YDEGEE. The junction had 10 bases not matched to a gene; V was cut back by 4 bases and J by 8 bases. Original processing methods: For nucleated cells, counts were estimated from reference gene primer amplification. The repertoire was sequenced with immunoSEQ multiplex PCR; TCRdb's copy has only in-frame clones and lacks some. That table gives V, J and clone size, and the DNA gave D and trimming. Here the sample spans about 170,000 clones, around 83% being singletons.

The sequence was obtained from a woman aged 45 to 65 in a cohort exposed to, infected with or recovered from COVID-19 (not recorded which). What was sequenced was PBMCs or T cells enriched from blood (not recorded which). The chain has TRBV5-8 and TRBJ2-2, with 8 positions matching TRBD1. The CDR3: CASSVPRGLGGELFF. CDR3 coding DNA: TGTGCCAGCAGCGTCCCCAGGGGGCTCGGAGGGGAGCTGTTTTTT.